Below, 2 T cell receptor beta chains from the same sample are listed, as sequenced in a study of blood T cell repertoires in COVID-19. Repertoires were generated with immunoSEQ multiplex PCR, while TCRdb's copy carries only in-frame clones and drops some. This sample has 120,000 to 150,000 clones, with around 90% found just once. The specimen sequenced was peripheral blood. The source of these receptors is a human donor in a cohort sampled during active COVID-19.

The chain joins TRBV30 to TRBJ2-3; D might be TRBD2 (7 bases). This CDR3 has 15 residues. CDR1 is GTSNPN and CDR2 is SVGIG in the germline V gene (reference sequence). Trimming pared 8 bases from V and 9 bases from J, leaving 27 bases between. Written as DNA, the CDR3 is TGTGCCCGTCGGGGAGTGGCGGGGGCGGGATACACGCAGTATTTT. It translates to CARRGVAGAGYTQYF.

V gene TRBV30 combines with J gene TRBJ1-2; 7 nucleotides line up with TRBD1. This CDR3 has 14 amino acids. V trimming: 2 bases; J trimming: 3 bases; junction bases outside the gene matches: 6. From germline, CDR1 is GTSNPN and CDR2 SVGIG (reference sequence). The CDR3 region is CAWSHRGGDYGYTF. CDR3 in DNA: TGTGCCTGGAGTCACAGGGGAGGAGACTATGGCTACACCTTC.